The 29 T cell receptor beta chains below were found in one sample sequenced in a study of beta chain features in type 1 diabetes. General study findings and limits: There was a moderate but significant shortening of TCRB CDR3s in all four CD4+ subsets of Type 1 diabetes patients.

Their recognized antigens are unknown. All of the isolated RNA was reverse transcribed, so expressed TCRB transcripts were sequenced. Generated by immunoSEQ multiplex PCR, the TCRdb table keeps only in-frame clones and is missing some. This sample has around 240,000 clones; 16% occur once, and the top ten carry less than 0.09%. Sequencing was performed on naive CD4+ T cells from blood. The receptor set was obtained from a man aged 25-45 years with type 1 diabetes.

The CDR3 loop reads CASSTNPTDTQYF. The CDR3 DNA follows: TGTGCCAGCAGCACAAACCCCACAGATACGCAGTATTTT. V is TRBV11-3 and J is TRBJ2-3; D unclear. V was clipped by 5 bases and J by 2 bases, with 8 bases between them. The germline gives CDR1 SGHNT, CDR2 YENEEA. This CDR3 spans 13 amino acids.

The CDR3 bases are TGCGCCAGCAGCTTGGGCGACAGGGACGGAGAGACCCAGTACTTC. Translation gives CASSLGDRDGETQYF. This sequence joins TRBV5-1 and TRBJ2-5; 7 positions agree with TRBD1. Germline V gene data show CDR1 as SGHRS and CDR2 as YFSETQ. The CDR3 loop spans 15 amino acids. V lost 0 bases and J lost 4; bases outside the gene matches: 6. The full variable domain, in which reference TRBV5-1 and TRBJ2-5 provide the parts outside the CDR3, is KAGVTQTPRYLIKTRGQQVTLSCSPISGHRSVSWYQQTPGQGLQFLFEYFSETQRNKGNFPGRFSGRQFSNSRSEMNVSTLELGDSALYLCASSLGDRDGETQYFGPGTRLLVL.

This clone appeared a few times. The chain recombines TRBV28 with TRBJ2-5, with 8 bases lining up with TRBD2. The germline gives CDR1 MDHEN, CDR2 SYDVKM. The CDR3 loop spans 16 amino acids. V was clipped by 5 bases and J by 5 bases; unmatched bases: 13. This CDR3 reads CASSPLAGPPGETQYF. The CDR3 DNA reads as TGTGCCAGCAGTCCGTTAGCGGGACCACCTGGGGAGACCCAGTACTTC. Based on the CDR3 plus reference TRBV28 and TRBJ2-5, the full variable domain is DVKVTQSSRYLVKRTGEKVFLECVQDMDHENMFWYRQDPGLGLRLIYFSYDVKMKEKGDIPEGYSVSREKKERFSLILESASTNQTSMYLCASSPLAGPPGETQYFGPGTRLLVL.

The V call is TRBV9, the J call TRBJ2-2, with D tentatively TRBD1 (6 bases). The V end was cut by 3 bases, the J end by 6 bases, with 9 bases between. Germline CDR1 reads SGDLS; CDR2 reads YYNGEE. CDR3 length: 13 residues. The CDR3 loop reads CASSEWTAGELFF. The CDR3 DNA reads as TGTGCCAGCAGCGAATGGACAGCCGGGGAGCTGTTTTTT.

The chain recombines TRBV9 with TRBJ2-3, with a possible D match to TRBD1 (6 bases). Trimming shortened V by 2 bases and J by 3 bases, and 10 bases separated the two germline ends. The CDR3 sequence is 14 residues long. Germline-derived CDR1 and CDR2 are SGDLS and YYNGEE. CDR3 bases: TGTGCCAGCAGCGTCACAGGGTCTACAGATACGCAGTATTTT. Encoded protein: CASSVTGSTDTQYF.

Turning to this clone: Other DNA variants within this sample encode the same CDR3. V and J are TRBV5-1 and TRBJ2-5; D is tentatively TRBD1 or TRBD2 (5 bases each). Trimming stripped 2 bases from V and 1 base from J, with 9 bases between. Germline-derived CDR1 and CDR2 are SGHRS and YFSETQ. The CDR3 is made up of 14 amino acids. The CDR3 DNA is TGCGCCAGCAGCTTTGGGGGTCTCCAAGAGACCCAGTACTTC. This gives the protein CASSFGGLQETQYF.

This chain links TRBV30 with TRBJ2-5; D may correspond to TRBD1 or TRBD2 (5 bases each). The length of the CDR3 is 13 residues. Germline V gene sequence: CDR1 GTSNPN, CDR2 SVGIG (reference sequence). V was pared by 5 bases and J by 5 bases, with 15 bases between. The CDR3 nucleotides are TGTGCCTGGTCACGGGGCAGCCAGGAGACCCAGTACTTC. Translated, it gives CAWSRGSQETQYF.

This clone was seen a few times. V and J are TRBV20-1 and TRBJ2-3, with D hard to call. The germline gives CDR1 DFQATT, CDR2 SNEGSKA (reference sequence). This CDR3 region has 11 residues. The V end lost 2 bases, the J end lost 6 bases, and 6 bases lay between the germline ends. This CDR3 is CSARNPDTQYF. The CDR3 DNA reads TGCAGTGCTAGAAACCCGGATACGCAGTATTTT.

This clone was detected a few times. The chain has TRBV7-9 and TRBJ2-3; D call uncertain. CDR3 length: 13 residues. Germline loops: CDR1 SEHNR, CDR2 FQNEAQ (reference sequence). Trimming left V 4 bases short and J 1 base short, with 6 bases between. The CDR3 DNA reads TGTGCCAGCAGCTCGGCCGGCACAGATACGCAGTATTTT. This translates into CASSSAGTDTQYF.

The rearrangement links TRBV7-9 to TRBJ2-2; D is possibly TRBD1 (5 bases). This CDR3 comprises 14 residues. Trimming took off 1 base at V and 7 bases at J, with 10 bases between the two ends. Germline V gives CDR1 SEHNR, CDR2 FQNEAQ (reference sequence). The CDR3 DNA reads TGTGCCAGCAGCTTAGTCAGGGCAGGCGGGGAGCTGTTTTTT. It translates to CASSLVRAGGELFF.

CDR3 amino acids: CASSYALNTEAFF. CDR3 nucleotides: TGTGCCAGCAGTTACGCCTTGAACACTGAAGCTTTCTTT. The chain recombines TRBV27 with TRBJ1-1; D not resolved. Trimming pared 4 bases from V and 0 bases from J, leaving 6 bases between. This CDR3 contains 13 residues. CDR1 is MNHEY and CDR2 is SMNVEV in the germline V gene (reference sequence).

J is TRBJ2-3 and V is TRBV6-1; 8 bases are a match to TRBD2. V was clipped by 3 bases and J by 5 bases; unmatched bases: 10. The CDR3 runs 16 residues. Germline V gives CDR1 MNHNS, CDR2 SASEGT. For the CDR3, the DNA is TGTGCCAGCAGTGAGAGTACAGCGGGAGCAAGAGATACGCAGTATTTT. Protein: CASSESTAGARDTQYF.

This chain joins TRBV6-5 and TRBJ2-7; 9 bases map to TRBD2. CDR3 length: 14 residues. Trimming took 7 bases from V and 5 from J; bases not matched to a gene: 9. Per the germline V gene, CDR1 is MNHEY and CDR2 is SVGAGI. CDR3 loop: CASTLSGRSHEQYF. CDR3 nucleotides: TGTGCCAGCACCCTTAGCGGGAGATCCCACGAGCAGTACTTC.

This clone was counted only a few times. The chain uses TRBV30 and TRBJ2-4; no firm D call. Germline V gene lookup returns CDR1 GTSNPN and CDR2 SVGIG (reference sequence). The CDR3 has 10 amino acids. V was pared by 5 bases and J by 4 bases, with 3 bases between. The CDR3 nucleotides read TGTGCCTGGGGGAAAAACATTCAGTACTTC. This encodes CAWGKNIQYF.

This clone was counted a few times. This chain joins TRBV10-3 and TRBJ2-7, with D maybe TRBD2 (5 bases). The CDR3 is made up of 15 amino acids. V lost 3 bases, J lost 2 bases, and 14 bases lay in between. Germline CDR1 and CDR2: ENHRY and SYGVKD. CDR3: CAISDSPSRPYEQYF. The CDR3 bases are TGTGCCATCAGTGACTCCCCTAGCCGACCCTACGAGCAGTACTTC.

This CDR3 is CASSSDRSTDTQYF. Written as DNA, the CDR3 is TGTGCCAGCAGCTCGGACAGGAGCACAGATACGCAGTATTTT. The J gene is TRBJ2-3, the V gene TRBV7-2; TRBD1 aligns across 7 bases. V was clipped by 4 bases and J by 0 bases; unmatched bases: 1. Germline assignment: CDR1 SGHTA and CDR2 FQGNSA. This CDR3 is built from 14 residues.

The gene calls are TRBV9 and TRBJ2-5, with unresolved D. The germline V and J ends were trimmed by 3 bases and 4 bases, with 19 bases remaining between them. CDR1 and CDR2 from the germline V gene are SGDLS and YYNGEE. The CDR3 extends over 16 amino acids. In DNA, the CDR3 is TGTGCCAGCAGCGCCCAGACAAGGGCTGAAGGAGAGACCCAGTACTTC. Translated: CASSAQTRAEGETQYF.

Only a few counts were recorded for this clone. The V gene is TRBV30, the J gene TRBJ2-1, with D perhaps matching TRBD2 (6 bases). This CDR3 contains 14 residues. Germline assignment: CDR1 GTSNPN and CDR2 SVGIG (reference sequence). Deletions cut 5 bases from V and 4 bases from J, with 15 bases between. The CDR3 region is CAWAPGLEYNEQFF. The CDR3 region has the DNA TGTGCCTGGGCGCCGGGACTGGAATACAATGAGCAGTTCTTC.

This clone was recorded a few times. The chain joins TRBV19 to TRBJ2-4; D not certain. Germline loops: CDR1 LNHDA, CDR2 SQIVND (reference sequence). Between the trimmed V and J ends, which lost 5 bases and 0 bases, there was a span of 17 bases. The CDR3 has 17 amino acids. The DNA of the CDR3 is TGTGCCAGTAGTTATGAAGTGCACCCCTTAGCCAAAAACATTCAGTACTTC. Its protein is CASSYEVHPLAKNIQYF.

V usage is TRBV30 and J usage is TRBJ2-2, with TRBD1 matching 11 bases. Germline-derived CDR1 and CDR2 are GTSNPN and SVGIG (reference sequence). This CDR3 has 15 residues. V trimming: 4 bases; J trimming: 7 bases; junction bases outside the gene matches: 8. CDR3 residues: CAWTRDRGFGGELFF. The CDR3 bases are TGTGCCTGGACCCGGGACAGGGGGTTTGGCGGGGAGCTGTTTTTT.

This clone came up a few times. CDR3 loop: CASSFRPGETQYF. The CDR3 DNA sequence: TGTGCCAGCAGCTTCCGACCGGGGGAGACCCAGTACTTC. This sequence joins TRBV7-2 and TRBJ2-5; weak D call: TRBD2 (5 bases). V lost 3 bases to trimming and J lost 5 bases, with 10 bases between them. Germline loops: CDR1 SGHTA, CDR2 FQGNSA. The CDR3 contains 13 residues.

This clone has just a few counts. Other DNA sequences from this sample encode an identical CDR3 as well. The genes are TRBV7-9 and TRBJ1-1; no firm D call. The CDR3 sequence is 13 residues long. Deletions cut 1 base from V and 3 bases from J, with 6 bases between. Germline lookup yields CDR1 SEHNR and CDR2 FQNEAQ (reference sequence). This chain's CDR3 is CASSLGQYTEAFF. CDR3 nucleotides: TGTGCCAGCAGCTTAGGGCAGTACACTGAAGCTTTCTTT.

This clone has just a few counts. The chain employs TRBV7-2 and TRBJ2-3, with 8 bases identical to TRBD2. Germline V gene data show CDR1 as SGHTA and CDR2 as FQGNSA. J gave up 3 bases and V 5 bases, and 10 bases lay outside the gene matches. The CDR3 is 16 amino acids. This chain's CDR3 is CASSPIAGGGTDTQYF. In nucleotides, the CDR3 is TGTGCCAGCAGCCCCATAGCGGGCGGGGGGACAGATACGCAGTATTTT.

The gene calls are TRBV7-9 and TRBJ2-5, with 8 bases that match TRBD1. Trimming removed 2 bases from V and 3 bases from J; junction bases left unmatched: 2. Germline values: CDR1 SEHNR, CDR2 FQNEAQ (reference sequence). This CDR3 spans 14 amino acids. CDR3 bases: TGTGCCAGCAGCTTAACAGGGGGGAAAGAGACCCAGTACTTC. It specifies CASSLTGGKETQYF.

Here the CDR3 reads CSVERQDSYNEQFF. The CDR3 coding sequence is TGCAGCGTTGAGAGACAGGACTCCTACAATGAGCAGTTCTTC. The rearrangement joins TRBV29-1 to TRBJ2-1, with a weak D call TRBD1 (6 bases). This CDR3 has 14 residues. In germline, CDR1 is SQVTM, CDR2 ANQGSEA. Deletions cut 3 bases from V and 0 bases from J, with 9 bases between.

This clone was seen only a few times. The V gene is TRBV5-1, the J gene TRBJ2-2; tentatively, D is TRBD1 (6 bases). This CDR3 contains 16 residues. V shed 4 bases and J shed 1 base, with 14 bases lying between them. The germline V gene has CDR1 SGHRS and CDR2 YFSETQ. The CDR3 region is CASSPTGPKNTGELFF. CDR3 bases: TGCGCCAGCAGCCCCACAGGGCCTAAGAACACCGGGGAGCTGTTTTTT.

Comments on this clone: This sample also contains other DNA sequences that code for the same CDR3. CDR3 sequence: CASSLRLAGAETQYF. The CDR3 DNA follows: TGTGCCAGCAGCCTACGACTAGCGGGAGCCGAGACCCAGTACTTC. The V gene is TRBV14, the J gene TRBJ2-5; 12 nucleotides agree with TRBD2. J was trimmed by 5 bases and V by 4 bases; bases with no gene match: 5. This CDR3 comprises 15 residues. Germline V lookup: CDR1 SGHDN, CDR2 FVKESK.

This chain joins TRBV30 and TRBJ1-5, with a possible D match to TRBD1 (5 bases). V lost 2 bases and J lost 4, with 15 bases in between. This CDR3 has 15 amino acids. Germline V gives CDR1 GTSNPN, CDR2 SVGIG (reference sequence). The CDR3 region has the DNA TGTGCCTGGAGTCGATCCCCGGGACCAAATCAGCCCCAGCATTTT. This encodes CAWSRSPGPNQPQHF.

The V gene is TRBV29-1, the J gene TRBJ2-7; D remains unclear. The V gene's germline CDR1 is SQVTM and CDR2 ANQGSEA. The CDR3 is made up of 12 amino acids. The ends were cut back, 4 bases at V and 7 bases at J, with 14 bases in the middle. CDR3 nucleotides: TGCAGCGTTGGGTTGCTTATCGGGGAGCAGTACTTC. Translation gives CSVGLLIGEQYF.